The 14 T cell receptor beta chains below come from one sample, sequenced in a study of T cell responses to AZD1222 COVID-19 vaccine. Profiling relied on immunoSEQ multiplex PCR, and the TCRdb table lists in-frame clones only, not all of them. The table records roughly 130,000 clones, about 90% of them present only once. The input for sequencing was peripheral blood, taken on day 0 of AZD1222 vaccination. These receptor sequences come from an adult in good health.

The chain recombines TRBV5-4 with TRBJ1-2, with TRBD1 identical over 9 bases. V shed 4 bases, J shed 7 bases, and the junction held 8 bases outside the gene matches. This CDR3 spans 14 amino acids. The germline V gene has CDR1 SGHNT and CDR2 YYREEE (reference sequence). CDR3 sequence (DNA): TGTGCCAGCAGCAAGGGACAGGGAGTTCGTGGCTACACCTTC. Its protein is CASSKGQGVRGYTF.

The chain recombines TRBV2 with TRBJ2-3, with a possible D match to TRBD1 (5 bases). Germline V CDR1 and CDR2: SNHLY, FYNNEI. Trimming took 4 bases from V and 6 from J, leaving 11 bases between them. CDR3 length: 13 residues. This CDR3 is CASSGLPGDTQYF. CDR3 nucleotides: TGTGCCAGCAGTGGGTTGCCAGGGGATACGCAGTATTTT.

The V gene is TRBV27, the J gene TRBJ1-2; possibly TRBD1 for D (5 bases). The ends were cut back, 0 bases at V and 6 bases at J, with 17 bases in the middle. The CDR3 runs 16 residues. Germline V gene data show CDR1 as MNHEY and CDR2 as SMNVEV (reference sequence). As DNA, the CDR3 is TGTGCCAGCAGTTTATCGGACCCGGGGGGTCCCAATGGCTACACCTTC. This translates into CASSLSDPGGPNGYTF.

The chain links TRBV5-1 to TRBJ1-6; TRBD1 might be the D (5 bases). V was pared by 4 bases and J by 15 bases, with 17 bases between. The V gene's germline CDR1 is SGHRS and CDR2 YFSETQ. The CDR3 is made up of 13 amino acids. As DNA, the CDR3 is TGCGCCAGCAGCGACCCCCCCAGGGACTACCTCCACTTT. Its protein product is CASSDPPRDYLHF.

The J gene is TRBJ1-1, the V gene TRBV9, with D perhaps matching TRBD1 (5 bases). This CDR3 contains 19 residues. Trimming removed 4 bases at V and 0 bases at J, with 25 bases between. Germline V gene data show CDR1 as SGDLS and CDR2 as YYNGEE. The chain's CDR3 is CASSPHGSFRALLNTEAFF. CDR3 sequence (DNA): TGTGCCAGCAGCCCCCATGGGAGTTTCAGGGCCCTCCTGAACACTGAAGCTTTCTTT. Drawing the rest from reference TRBV9 and TRBJ1-1, the complete variable domain is DSGVTQTPKHLITATGQRVTLRCSPRSGDLSVYWYQQSLDQGLQFLIQYYNGEERAKGNILERFSAQQFPDLHSELNLSSLELGDSALYFCASSPHGSFRALLNTEAFFGQGTRLTVV.

J is TRBJ1-1 and V is TRBV2, with D possibly being TRBD1 (6 bases). The CDR3 sequence is 13 residues long. V lost 6 bases, J lost 2 bases, and 10 bases lay in between. In germline, CDR1 is SNHLY, CDR2 FYNNEI. The CDR3 sequence: CASRGGGNTEAFF. As DNA, the CDR3 is TGTGCCAGCAGAGGGGGGGGAAACACTGAAGCTTTCTTT.

The J gene is TRBJ1-3, the V gene TRBV20-1; possible D gene TRBD1, 5 bases. The CDR3 loop spans 13 amino acids. V was trimmed by 3 bases and J by 7 bases, leaving 13 bases between them. Per germline, CDR1 DFQATT and CDR2 SNEGSKA (reference sequence). The CDR3 region has the DNA TGCAGTGCTAGTAAGCAGGGAGGGAACACCATATATTTT. Its protein product is CSASKQGGNTIYF.

The chain has TRBV6-1 and TRBJ2-7; D may be TRBD1 or TRBD2 (6 bases each). This CDR3 is 14 amino acids long. Germline loops: CDR1 MNHNS, CDR2 SASEGT. Trimming pared 1 base from V and 2 bases from J, leaving 9 bases between. The CDR3 loop is CASSEVGGTYEQYF. CDR3 DNA: TGTGCCAGCAGTGAAGTAGGGGGGACCTACGAGCAGTACTTC.

This clone has more than one count but fewer than ten. J is TRBJ1-2 and V is TRBV29-1, with TRBD1 matching over 7 bases. Germline V gene lookup returns CDR1 SQVTM and CDR2 ANQGSEA. The CDR3 has 11 residues. Trimming removed 2 bases from V and 7 bases from J; junction bases left unmatched: 1. The CDR3 region has the DNA TGCAGCGTTGAACAGGGGGGTGGCTACACCTTC. It is translated as CSVEQGGGYTF.

The chain employs TRBV19 and TRBJ1-1, with 7 bases aligning to TRBD1. Germline lookup yields CDR1 LNHDA and CDR2 SQIVND (reference sequence). The CDR3 runs to 14 residues. The trim removed 3 bases at V and 5 bases at J, leaving 6 bases unmatched. The CDR3 DNA sequence: TGTGCCAGTAGTATGACCCCAGGGGGGACTGAAGCTTTCTTT. This translates into CASSMTPGGTEAFF.

The genes are TRBV6-5 and TRBJ2-2; TRBD2 aligns across 9 bases. The CDR3 has 12 amino acids. In germline, CDR1 is MNHEY, CDR2 SVGAGI. The CDR3, as DNA: TGTGCAACGGGACTAGCAGCCGGGGAGCTGTTTTTT. It specifies CATGLAAGELFF.

The chain has TRBV27 and TRBJ2-1; TRBD2 agrees at 9 bases. V was clipped by 8 bases and J by 0 bases; unmatched bases: 5. This CDR3 region has 15 residues. Germline values: CDR1 MNHEY, CDR2 SMNVEV (reference sequence). In nucleotides, the CDR3 is TGTGCCAGCCGCTCTAGCGGGGCCTCCTACAATGAGCAGTTCTTC. This gives the protein CASRSSGASYNEQFF.

This chain uses TRBV2 with TRBJ2-3, with 9 bases that match TRBD1. CDR1 and CDR2 from the germline V gene are SNHLY and FYNNEI. The CDR3 extends over 16 amino acids. Trimming removed 4 bases from V and 3 bases from J; junction bases left unmatched: 8. The CDR3 reads CASSAWGTGQTDTQYF. CDR3 nucleotides: TGTGCCAGCAGTGCGTGGGGGACAGGGCAGACAGATACGCAGTATTTT.

The rearrangement links TRBV5-6 to TRBJ1-2, with a tentative D call TRBD1 (5 bases). The ends were cut back, 0 bases at V and 2 bases at J, with 8 bases in the middle. CDR1 and CDR2 (germline): SGHDT, YYEEEE. This CDR3 is built from 14 residues. In DNA, the CDR3 is TGTGCCAGCAGCTTGGCAGGGCTCAACTATGGCTACACCTTC. Its translation is CASSLAGLNYGYTF.